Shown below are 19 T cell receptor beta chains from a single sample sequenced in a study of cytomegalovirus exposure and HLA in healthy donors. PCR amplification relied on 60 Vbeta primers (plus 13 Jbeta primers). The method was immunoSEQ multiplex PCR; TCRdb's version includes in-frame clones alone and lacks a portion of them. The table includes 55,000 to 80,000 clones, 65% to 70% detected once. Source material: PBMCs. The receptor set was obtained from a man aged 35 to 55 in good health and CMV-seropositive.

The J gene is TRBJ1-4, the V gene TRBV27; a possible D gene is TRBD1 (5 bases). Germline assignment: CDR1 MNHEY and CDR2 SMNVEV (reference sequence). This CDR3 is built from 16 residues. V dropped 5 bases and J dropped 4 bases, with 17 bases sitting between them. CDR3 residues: CASSPTPGRGNEKLFF. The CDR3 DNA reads TGTGCCAGCAGTCCAACTCCAGGGAGGGGTAATGAAAAACTGTTTTTT.

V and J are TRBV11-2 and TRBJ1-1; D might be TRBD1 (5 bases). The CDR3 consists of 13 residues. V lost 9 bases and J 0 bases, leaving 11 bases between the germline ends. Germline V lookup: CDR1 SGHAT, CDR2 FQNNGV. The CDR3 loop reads CASAQVMNTEAFF. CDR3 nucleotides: TGTGCCAGTGCACAGGTCATGAACACTGAAGCTTTCTTT.

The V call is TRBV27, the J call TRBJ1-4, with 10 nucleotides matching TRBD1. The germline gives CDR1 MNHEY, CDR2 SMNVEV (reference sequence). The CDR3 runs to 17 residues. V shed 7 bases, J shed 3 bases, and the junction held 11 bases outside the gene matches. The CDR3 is CASISLRDRGSNEKLFF. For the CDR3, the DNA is TGTGCCAGCATTTCTCTCCGGGACAGGGGTTCTAATGAAAAACTGTTTTTT. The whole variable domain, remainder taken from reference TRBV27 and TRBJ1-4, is EAQVTQNPRYLITVTGKKLTVTCSQNMNHEYMSWYRQDPGLGLRQIYYSMNVEVTDKGDVPEGYKVSRKEKRNFPLILESPSPNQTSLYFCASISLRDRGSNEKLFFGSGTQLSVL.

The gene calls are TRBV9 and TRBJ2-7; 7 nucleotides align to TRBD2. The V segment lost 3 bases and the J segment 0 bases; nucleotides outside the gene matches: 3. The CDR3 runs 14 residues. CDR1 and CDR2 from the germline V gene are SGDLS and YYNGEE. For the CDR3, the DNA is TGTGCCAGCAGCGGGGGGGGGAACTCCTACGAGCAGTACTTC. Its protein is CASSGGGNSYEQYF. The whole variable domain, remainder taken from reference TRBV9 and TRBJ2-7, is DSGVTQTPKHLITATGQRVTLRCSPRSGDLSVYWYQQSLDQGLQFLIQYYNGEERAKGNILERFSAQQFPDLHSELNLSSLELGDSALYFCASSGGGNSYEQYFGPGTRLTVT.

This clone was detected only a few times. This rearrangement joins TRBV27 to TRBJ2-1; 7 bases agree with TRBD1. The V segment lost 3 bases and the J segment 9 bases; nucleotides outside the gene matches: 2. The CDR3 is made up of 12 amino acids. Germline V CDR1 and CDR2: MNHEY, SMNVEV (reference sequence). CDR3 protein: CASSLTGREQFF. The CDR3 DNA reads TGTGCCAGCAGTTTGACAGGGCGTGAGCAGTTCTTC.

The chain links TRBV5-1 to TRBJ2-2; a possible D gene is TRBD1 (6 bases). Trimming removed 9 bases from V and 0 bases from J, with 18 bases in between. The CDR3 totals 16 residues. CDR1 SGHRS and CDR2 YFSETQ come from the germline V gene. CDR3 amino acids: CATNPQGLANTGELFF. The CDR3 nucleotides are TGCGCCACCAACCCTCAGGGGTTGGCGAACACCGGGGAGCTGTTTTTT.

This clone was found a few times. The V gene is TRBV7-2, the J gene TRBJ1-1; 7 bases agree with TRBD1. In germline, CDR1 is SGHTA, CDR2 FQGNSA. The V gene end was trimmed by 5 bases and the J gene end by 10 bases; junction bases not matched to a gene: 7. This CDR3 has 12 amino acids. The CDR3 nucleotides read TGTGCCAGCAGCCCAGGGGGGCCCCGAGCTTTCTTT. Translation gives CASSPGGPRAFF.

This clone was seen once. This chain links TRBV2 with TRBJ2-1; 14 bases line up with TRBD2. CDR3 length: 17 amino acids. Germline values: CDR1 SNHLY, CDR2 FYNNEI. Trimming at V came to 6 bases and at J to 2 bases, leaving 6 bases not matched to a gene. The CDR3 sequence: CASRMGTSGGPYNEQFF. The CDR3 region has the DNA TGTGCCAGCAGAATGGGGACTAGCGGGGGACCCTACAATGAGCAGTTCTTC.

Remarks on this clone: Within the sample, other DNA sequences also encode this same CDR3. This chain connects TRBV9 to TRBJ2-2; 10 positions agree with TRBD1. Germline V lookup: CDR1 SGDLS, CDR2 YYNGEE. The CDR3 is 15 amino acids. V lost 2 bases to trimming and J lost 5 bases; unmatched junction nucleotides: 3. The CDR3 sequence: CASSVRTGGTGELFF. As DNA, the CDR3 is TGTGCCAGCAGCGTCCGGACAGGGGGAACCGGGGAGCTGTTTTTT.

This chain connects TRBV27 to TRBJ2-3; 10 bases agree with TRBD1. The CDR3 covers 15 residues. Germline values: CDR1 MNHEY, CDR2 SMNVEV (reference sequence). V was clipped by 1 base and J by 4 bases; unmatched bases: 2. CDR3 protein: CASSLWTGGSDTQYF. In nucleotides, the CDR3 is TGTGCCAGCAGTTTATGGACAGGGGGTTCAGATACGCAGTATTTT.

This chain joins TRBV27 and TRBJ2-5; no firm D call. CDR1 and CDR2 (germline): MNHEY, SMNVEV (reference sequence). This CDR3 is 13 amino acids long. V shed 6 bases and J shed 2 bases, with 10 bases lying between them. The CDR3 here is CASSSPLQETQYF. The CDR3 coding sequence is TGTGCCAGCAGCTCCCCTCTGCAAGAGACCCAGTACTTC.

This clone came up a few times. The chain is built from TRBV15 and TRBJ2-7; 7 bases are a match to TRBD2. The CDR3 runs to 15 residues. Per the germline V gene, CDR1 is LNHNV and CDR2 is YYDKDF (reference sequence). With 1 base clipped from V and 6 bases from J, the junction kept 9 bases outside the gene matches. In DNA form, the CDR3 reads TGTGCCACCAGCAGAGCCGCGGGGGAGACCCTCGAGCAGTACTTC. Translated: CATSRAAGETLEQYF.

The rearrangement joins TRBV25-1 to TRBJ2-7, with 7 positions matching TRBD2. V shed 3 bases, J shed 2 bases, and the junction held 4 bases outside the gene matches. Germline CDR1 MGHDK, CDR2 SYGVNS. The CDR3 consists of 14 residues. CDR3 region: CASSEGGAAYEQYF. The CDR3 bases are TGTGCCAGCAGTGAGGGAGGGGCAGCCTACGAGCAGTACTTC.

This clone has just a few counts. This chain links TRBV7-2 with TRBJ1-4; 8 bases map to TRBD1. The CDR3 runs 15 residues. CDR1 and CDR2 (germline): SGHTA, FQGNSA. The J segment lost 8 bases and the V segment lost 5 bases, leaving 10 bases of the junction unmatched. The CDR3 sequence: CASSLTGQGFEKLFF. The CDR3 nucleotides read TGTGCCAGCAGCCTGACTGGACAGGGCTTCGAAAAACTGTTTTTT.

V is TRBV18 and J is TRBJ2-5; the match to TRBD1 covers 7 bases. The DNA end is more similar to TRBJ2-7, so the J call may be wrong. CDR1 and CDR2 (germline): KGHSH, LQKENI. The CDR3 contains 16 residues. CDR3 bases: TGTGCCAGCTCACCACTTGACAGGGCGAGCTCCTACGAGCAGTACTTC. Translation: CASSPLDRASSYEQYF.

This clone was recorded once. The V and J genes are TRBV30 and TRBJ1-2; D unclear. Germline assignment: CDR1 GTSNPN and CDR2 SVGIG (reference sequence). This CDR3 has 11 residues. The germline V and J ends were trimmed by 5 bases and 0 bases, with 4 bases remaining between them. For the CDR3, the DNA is TGTGCCTGGGTATCTAACTATGGCTACACCTTC. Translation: CAWVSNYGYTF. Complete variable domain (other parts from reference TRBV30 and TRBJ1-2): SQTIHQWPATLVQPVGSPLSLECTVEGTSNPNLYWYRQAAGRGLQLLFYSVGIGQISSEVPQNLSASRPQDRQFILSSKKLLLSDSGFYLCAWVSNYGYTFGSGTRLTVV.

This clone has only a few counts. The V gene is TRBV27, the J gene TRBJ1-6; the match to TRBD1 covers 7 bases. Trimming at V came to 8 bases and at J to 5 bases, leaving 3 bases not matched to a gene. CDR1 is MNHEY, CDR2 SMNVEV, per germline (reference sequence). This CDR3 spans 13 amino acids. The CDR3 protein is CASSDRDNSPLHF. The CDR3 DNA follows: TGTGCCAGCTCTGACAGGGATAATTCACCCCTCCACTTT.

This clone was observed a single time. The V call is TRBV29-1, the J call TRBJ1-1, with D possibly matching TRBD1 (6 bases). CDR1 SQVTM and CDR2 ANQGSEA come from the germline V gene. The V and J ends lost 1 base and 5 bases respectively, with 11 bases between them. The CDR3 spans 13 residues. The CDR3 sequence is CSVEVGRGTEAFF. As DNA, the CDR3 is TGCAGCGTTGAAGTGGGCAGGGGTACTGAAGCTTTCTTT. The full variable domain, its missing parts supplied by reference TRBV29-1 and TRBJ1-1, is SAVISQKPSRDICQRGTSLTIQCQVDSQVTMMFWYRQQPGQSLTLIATANQGSEATYESGFVIDKFPISRPNLTFSTLTVSNMSPEDSSIYLCSVEVGRGTEAFFGQGTRLTVV.

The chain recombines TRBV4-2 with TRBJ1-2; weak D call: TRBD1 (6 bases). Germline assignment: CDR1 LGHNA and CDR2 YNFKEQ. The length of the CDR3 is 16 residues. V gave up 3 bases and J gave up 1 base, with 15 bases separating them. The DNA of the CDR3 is TGTGCCAGCAGCCAGCCGGGACACGAGCTTAACTATGGCTACACCTTC. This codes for CASSQPGHELNYGYTF.